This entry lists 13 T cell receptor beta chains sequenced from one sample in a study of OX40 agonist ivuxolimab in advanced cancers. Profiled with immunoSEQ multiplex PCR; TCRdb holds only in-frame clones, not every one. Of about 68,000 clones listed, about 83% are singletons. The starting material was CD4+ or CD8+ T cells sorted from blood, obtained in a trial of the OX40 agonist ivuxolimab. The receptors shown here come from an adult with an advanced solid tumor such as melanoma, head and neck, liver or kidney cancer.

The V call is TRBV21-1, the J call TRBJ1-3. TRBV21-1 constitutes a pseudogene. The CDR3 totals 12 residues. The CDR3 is CASRGGGDTIYF. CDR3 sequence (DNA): TGTGCCAGCCGGGGGGGCGGAGACACCATATATTTT.

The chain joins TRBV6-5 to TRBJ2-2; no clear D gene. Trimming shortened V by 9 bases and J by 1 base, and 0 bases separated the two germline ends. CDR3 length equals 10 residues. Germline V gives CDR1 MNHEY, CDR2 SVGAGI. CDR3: CARNTGELFF. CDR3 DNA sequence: TGTGCCAGGAACACCGGGGAGCTGTTTTTT.

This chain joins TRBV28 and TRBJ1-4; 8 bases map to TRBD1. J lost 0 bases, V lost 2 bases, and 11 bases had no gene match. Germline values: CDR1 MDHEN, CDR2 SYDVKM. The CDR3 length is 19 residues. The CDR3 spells CASSLNQPLDRATNEKLFF. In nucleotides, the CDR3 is TGTGCCAGCAGTTTAAACCAACCATTGGACAGGGCAACTAATGAAAAACTGTTTTTT.

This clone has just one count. The CDR3 bases are TGTGCCAGCAGCCCTTCGGGGGAGAATGAGCAGTTCTTC. This encodes CASSPSGENEQFF. V usage is TRBV4-2 and J usage is TRBJ2-1; TRBD2 is a possible D gene (6 bases). Germline V gene sequence: CDR1 LGHNA, CDR2 YNFKEQ. Trimming shortened V by 4 bases and J by 7 bases, and 11 bases separated the two germline ends. The CDR3 has 13 amino acids.

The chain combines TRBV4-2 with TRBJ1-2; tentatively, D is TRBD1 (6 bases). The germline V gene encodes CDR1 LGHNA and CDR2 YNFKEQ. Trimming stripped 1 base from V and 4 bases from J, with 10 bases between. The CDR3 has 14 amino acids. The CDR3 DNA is TGTGCCAGCAGCCAAGGGGACACCTTCTATGGCTACACCTTC. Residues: CASSQGDTFYGYTF.

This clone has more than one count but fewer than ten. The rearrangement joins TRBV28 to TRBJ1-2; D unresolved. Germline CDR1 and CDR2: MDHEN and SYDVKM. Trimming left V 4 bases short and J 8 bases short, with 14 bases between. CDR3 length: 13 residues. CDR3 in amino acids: CASSWLGRFGYTF. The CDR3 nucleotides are TGTGCCAGCAGTTGGCTCGGAAGGTTCGGCTACACCTTC.

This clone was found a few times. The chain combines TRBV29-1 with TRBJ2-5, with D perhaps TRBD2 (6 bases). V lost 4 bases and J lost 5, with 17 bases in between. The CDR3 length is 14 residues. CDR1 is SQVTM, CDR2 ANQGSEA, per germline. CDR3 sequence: CSVGRSRRGETQYF. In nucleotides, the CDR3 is TGCAGCGTTGGTCGGTCTAGGCGGGGCGAGACCCAGTACTTC.

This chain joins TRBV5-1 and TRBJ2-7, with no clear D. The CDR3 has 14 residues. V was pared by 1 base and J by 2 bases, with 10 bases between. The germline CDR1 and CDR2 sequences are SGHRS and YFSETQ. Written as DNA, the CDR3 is TGCGCCAGCAGCTTGTTGGGTCAGACCTACGAGCAGTACTTC. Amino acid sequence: CASSLLGQTYEQYF.

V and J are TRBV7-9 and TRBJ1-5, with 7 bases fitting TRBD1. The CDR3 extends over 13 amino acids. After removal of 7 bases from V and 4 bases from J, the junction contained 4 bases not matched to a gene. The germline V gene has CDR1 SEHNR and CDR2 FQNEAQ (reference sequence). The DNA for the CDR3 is TGTGCCAGCACCACAGGGGCAAATCAGCCCCAGCATTTT. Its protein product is CASTTGANQPQHF.

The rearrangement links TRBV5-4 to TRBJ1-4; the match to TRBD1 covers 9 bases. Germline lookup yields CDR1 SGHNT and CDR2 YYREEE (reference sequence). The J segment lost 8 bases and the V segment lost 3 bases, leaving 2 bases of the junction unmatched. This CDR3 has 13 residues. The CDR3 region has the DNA TGTGCCAGCAGCTGGGACAGGGAAGAAAAACTGTTTTTT. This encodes CASSWDREEKLFF.

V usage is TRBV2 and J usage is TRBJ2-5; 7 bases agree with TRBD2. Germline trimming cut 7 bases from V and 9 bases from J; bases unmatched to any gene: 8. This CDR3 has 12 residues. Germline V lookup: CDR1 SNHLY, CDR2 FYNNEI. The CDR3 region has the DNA TGTGCCAGCAAAAGCGGGGCTACGGCCCAGTACTTC. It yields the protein CASKSGATAQYF. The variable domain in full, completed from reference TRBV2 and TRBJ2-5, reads EPEVTQTPSHQVTQMGQEVILRCVPISNHLYFYWYRQILGQKVEFLVSFYNNEISEKSEIFDDQFSVERPDGSNFTLKIRSTKLEDSAMYFCASKSGATAQYFGPGTRLLVL.

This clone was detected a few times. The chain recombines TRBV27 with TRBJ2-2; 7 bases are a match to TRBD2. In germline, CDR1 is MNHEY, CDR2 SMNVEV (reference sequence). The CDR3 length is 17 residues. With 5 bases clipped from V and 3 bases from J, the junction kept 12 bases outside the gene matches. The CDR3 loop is CASSPQGAGVDTGELFF. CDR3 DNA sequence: TGTGCCAGCAGTCCCCAAGGGGCGGGGGTAGACACCGGGGAGCTGTTTTTT.

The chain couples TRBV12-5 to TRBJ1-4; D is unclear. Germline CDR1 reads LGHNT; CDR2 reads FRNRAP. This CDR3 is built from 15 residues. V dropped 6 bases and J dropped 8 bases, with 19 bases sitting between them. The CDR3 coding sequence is TGTGCTAGTGGCCGCGAGACTGAGGGTAGGGAAAAACTGTTTTTT. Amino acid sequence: CASGRETEGREKLFF.